The entry below describes one T cell receptor beta chain. Its antigen is not identified. The sample originates from a study of T-cell reconstitution after alpha-beta-depleted transplantation in children. The study's findings and limits: T-cell counts and diversity were attributed mostly to newly produced T cells one year after transplant. The origin of alpha-beta T cells about two months after transplant was reportedly several hundred expanded graft clones. High day-60 TCRbeta diversity in some patients came from surviving recipient T cells and thymic progenitors.

Using unique molecular identifiers, the investigators prepared the TCRbeta library. In TCRdb, the PCR reads were re-called with MiXCR into one record per CDR3 protein. The sample has fewer than 550,000 distinct CDR3 sequences; 11% are singletons. Specimen: PBMCs, mostly from graft donor cells, collected 180 days after TCRalphabeta/CD19-depleted stem cell transplant. The receptor was isolated from a female patient aged 2-9 years who had a stem cell transplant for aplastic anemia, so the T cells may come from the graft donor.

The CDR3 sequence is CSARDPLGRETQYF. CDR3 in DNA: TGCAGTGCTAGAGATCCCCTGGGGAGAGAGACCCAGTACTTC. The chain is built from TRBV20-1 and TRBJ2-5; a weak D match, TRBD2 (5 bases). CDR1 is DFQATT, CDR2 SNEGSKA, per germline (reference sequence). The CDR3 is 14 amino acids. Trimming shortened V by 0 bases and J by 4 bases, and 12 bases separated the two germline ends.